Described below is a single T cell receptor beta chain sequence and its context. Antigen unknown. With 60 Vbeta and 13 Jbeta primers, the PCR was carried out. Clones were read by immunoSEQ multiplex PCR, and TCRdb kept only the in-frame ones, dropping some. The table lists around 91,000 clones, roughly 84% of them singletons, with 2.1% in the top ten. The data are from a study of cytomegalovirus exposure and HLA in healthy donors. Study results and caveats: For TCR beta chains, V- and J-gene trimming was later linked to a missense DCLRE1C variant. Researchers reportedly found TCR beta sequences accurately predicted most subjects' HLA-A and HLA-B alleles.

V was shortened by 3 bases and J by 7 bases, with 6 bases between the two germline ends. CDR1 and CDR2 from the germline V gene are MGHDK and SYGVNS. The CDR3 extends over 12 amino acids. Sequencing input: PBMCs. The receptor was isolated from a man younger than 35 in good health and CMV-seronegative. The chain carries TRBV25-1 and TRBJ2-2; D is unresolved. CDR3 amino acids: CASSERIGELFF. For the CDR3, the DNA is TGTGCCAGCAGTGAGAGAATCGGGGAGCTGTTTTTT.